These T cell receptor beta chains were read from a single sample in a study of vaccination effects on CD4 cells after COVID-19. Which antigens these TCRs recognize remains unknown. The protocol was immunoSEQ multiplex PCR, while the TCRdb copy is restricted to in-frame clones and leaves out a portion. This table holds 31,000 or so clones, around 70% found once. This material consisted of CD4+ T cells from PBMCs cultured without peptide, taken before COVID-19 vaccination. The receptor source for this set is a human donor who received a COVID-19 vaccine. Each CDR3 is given with its conserved first and last residue. D genes are given only for firm matches. Expanded clones get a size class; other rows say once, few or many, or leave the size out.

clone size: few; J gene: TRBJ1-2; D gene: .; V gene: TRBV11-2; CDR3 protein: CASSLHGYGYTF; CDR3 DNA: TGTGCCAGCAGCTTACACGGGTACGGCTACACCTTC
clone size: .; J gene: TRBJ2-6; D gene: TRBD1; V gene: TRBV2; CDR3 protein: CASMRDRLNSGANVLTF; CDR3 DNA: TGTGCCAGCATGAGGGACAGGCTGAACTCTGGGGCCAACGTCCTGACTTTC
clone size: .; J gene: TRBJ1-2; D gene: .; V gene: TRBV6-5; CDR3 protein: CASNWDGTNYGYTF; CDR3 DNA: TGTGCCAGTAATTGGGACGGGACTAACTATGGCTACACCTTC
clone size: .; J gene: TRBJ1-4; D gene: TRBD1; V gene: TRBV5-4; CDR3 protein: CASSLKVSGTGNEKLFF; CDR3 DNA: TGTGCCAGCAGCTTGAAGGTATCCGGGACAGGGAATGAAAAACTGTTTTTT
clone size: .; J gene: TRBJ1-4; D gene: .; V gene: TRBV2; CDR3 protein: CASSGGRTNEKLFF; CDR3 DNA: TGTGCCAGCTCCGGGGGCCGGACTAATGAAAAACTGTTTTTT
clone size: .; J gene: TRBJ2-6; D gene: .; V gene: TRBV5-4; CDR3 protein: CASSLDLTGANVLTF; CDR3 DNA: TGTGCCAGCAGCTTGGATTTAACTGGGGCCAACGTCCTGACTTTC
clone size: .; J gene: TRBJ2-5; D gene: TRBD2; V gene: TRBV12-3/TRBV12-4; CDR3 protein: CASRRSGGETQYF; CDR3 DNA: TGTGCCAGCCGCAGAAGCGGGGGTGAGACCCAGTACTTC
clone size: once; J gene: TRBJ2-7; D gene: .; V gene: TRBV27; CDR3 protein: CASRYLSGLSDEQYF; CDR3 DNA: TGTGCCAGCAGGTATCTGTCAGGGCTCTCCGACGAGCAGTACTTC
clone size: .; J gene: TRBJ1-2; D gene: .; V gene: TRBV3-1/TRBV3-2; CDR3 protein: CASSRQGNYGYTF; CDR3 DNA: TGTGCCAGCAGCCGTCAAGGCAACTATGGCTACACCTTC
clone size: once; J gene: TRBJ2-2; D gene: .; V gene: TRBV27; CDR3 protein: CASSFQGGTGELFF; CDR3 DNA: TGTGCCAGCAGTTTTCAGGGGGGCACCGGGGAGCTGTTTTTT
clone size: few; J gene: TRBJ1-1; D gene: .; V gene: TRBV7-2; CDR3 protein: CASSLERVVRAFF; CDR3 DNA: TGTGCCAGCAGCTTAGAACGGGTCGTGAGAGCTTTCTTT
clone size: few; J gene: TRBJ2-7; D gene: .; V gene: TRBV27; CDR3 protein: CASSLWGNLPYEQYF; CDR3 DNA: TGTGCCAGCAGTTTGTGGGGGAACCTTCCCTACGAGCAGTACTTC
clone size: .; J gene: TRBJ2-5; D gene: TRBD2; V gene: TRBV10-1; CDR3 protein: CASSEGTSGQETQYF; CDR3 DNA: TGCGCCAGCAGTGAGGGGACTAGCGGTCAAGAGACCCAGTACTTC
clone size: .; J gene: TRBJ2-3; D gene: TRBD2; V gene: TRBV19; CDR3 protein: CASSMRALAGGDTQYF; CDR3 DNA: TGTGCCAGTAGTATGAGGGCACTAGCGGGGGGAGATACGCAGTATTTT
clone size: .; J gene: TRBJ1-4; D gene: .; V gene: TRBV19; CDR3 protein: CASSTPRRIGEKLFF; CDR3 DNA: TGTGCCAGTAGTACACCCAGGAGAATAGGTGAAAAACTGTTTTTT
clone size: .; J gene: TRBJ2-7; D gene: .; V gene: TRBV5-1; CDR3 protein: CASSEDPGMGEQYF; CDR3 DNA: TGCGCCAGCAGCGAGGACCCCGGAATGGGCGAGCAGTACTTC
clone size: .; J gene: TRBJ1-6; D gene: TRBD1; V gene: TRBV2; CDR3 protein: CASIQGAYNSPLHF; CDR3 DNA: TGTGCCAGCATACAGGGGGCGTATAATTCACCCCTCCACTTT
clone size: .; J gene: TRBJ2-3; D gene: .; V gene: TRBV14; CDR3 protein: CASSQDEGPGEPTDTQYF; CDR3 DNA: TGTGCCAGCAGCCAAGATGAAGGGCCGGGCGAACCGACAGATACGCAGTATTTT
clone size: .; J gene: TRBJ1-2; D gene: TRBD1; V gene: TRBV2; CDR3 protein: CASRQGGSGYGYTF; CDR3 DNA: TGTGCCAGCAGACAGGGGGGGAGTGGATATGGCTACACCTTC
clone size: .; J gene: TRBJ1-1; D gene: .; V gene: TRBV5-1; CDR3 protein: CASSLDTNTEAFF; CDR3 DNA: TGCGCCAGCAGCTTGGATACGAACACTGAAGCTTTCTTT
clone size: .; J gene: TRBJ2-7; D gene: .; V gene: TRBV19; CDR3 protein: CASSTPGTGWVYF; CDR3 DNA: TGTGCCAGTAGTACCCCGGGGACGGGTTGGGTTTACTTC
clone size: once; J gene: TRBJ1-2; D gene: .; V gene: TRBV19; CDR3 protein: CASSPMVNGKDGYTF; CDR3 DNA: TGTGCCAGTAGCCCGATGGTTAATGGTAAGGATGGCTACACCTTC
clone size: .; J gene: TRBJ2-4; D gene: .; V gene: TRBV5-4; CDR3 protein: CASSLPGPAKNIQYF; CDR3 DNA: TGTGCCAGCAGCTTGCCTGGACCGGCCAAAAACATTCAGTACTTC
clone size: .; J gene: TRBJ1-1; D gene: .; V gene: TRBV29-1; CDR3 protein: CSVVQARGKSEAFF; CDR3 DNA: TGCAGCGTTGTGCAAGCGAGGGGTAAGTCTGAAGCTTTCTTT
clone size: .; J gene: TRBJ1-6; D gene: .; V gene: TRBV6-5; CDR3 protein: CASSPIINSPLHF; CDR3 DNA: TGTGCCAGCAGCCCCATAATAAATTCACCCCTCCACTTT
clone size: few; J gene: TRBJ2-1; D gene: TRBD2; V gene: TRBV27; CDR3 protein: CASGRAGGSNEQFF; CDR3 DNA: TGTGCCAGCGGTAGGGCGGGAGGGAGCAATGAGCAGTTCTTC
clone size: .; J gene: TRBJ2-2; D gene: TRBD2; V gene: TRBV5-1; CDR3 protein: CASSTGTSGTGELFF; CDR3 DNA: TGCGCCAGCAGCACCGGGACTAGCGGCACCGGGGAGCTGTTTTTT
clone size: .; J gene: TRBJ1-1; D gene: .; V gene: TRBV5-6; CDR3 protein: CASSLWDTTVSEAFF; CDR3 DNA: TGTGCCAGCAGCTTGTGGGATACCACAGTATCCGAAGCTTTCTTT
clone size: .; J gene: TRBJ2-1; D gene: .; V gene: TRBV27; CDR3 protein: CASRLSRGSYNEQFF; CDR3 DNA: TGTGCCAGCAGGCTTAGCCGAGGCTCCTACAATGAGCAGTTCTTC
clone size: .; J gene: TRBJ2-5; D gene: .; V gene: TRBV19; CDR3 protein: CASSISGNYETQYF; CDR3 DNA: TGTGCCAGTAGTATATCAGGGAATTACGAGACCCAGTACTTC
clone size: .; J gene: TRBJ2-7; D gene: .; V gene: TRBV10-3; CDR3 protein: CAISESMATYEQYF; CDR3 DNA: TGTGCCATCAGTGAGTCGATGGCGACCTACGAGCAGTACTTC
clone size: .; J gene: TRBJ2-7; D gene: .; V gene: TRBV29-1; CDR3 protein: CSVEDGTYEQYF; CDR3 DNA: TGCAGCGTTGAAGACGGAACCTACGAGCAGTACTTC